These 24 T cell receptor beta chains share one sample of origin, sequenced in a study of identifying expanded T cells in peripheral blood. Using immunoSEQ multiplex PCR, the repertoire was profiled, and TCRdb retains in-frame clones only, with some absent. The sample yields around 95,000 clones, over 70% seen once. The sequenced sample consisted of blood. These receptors originate from a person between 18 and 75 years old in good health.

This clone showed up just once. The V call is TRBV29-1, the J call TRBJ2-1; D ambiguous. The CDR3 totals 12 residues. Per the germline V gene, CDR1 is SQVTM and CDR2 is ANQGSEA. The V end was cut by 3 bases, the J end by 9 bases, with 12 bases between. CDR3 loop: CSVEMLGSEQFF. CDR3 sequence (DNA): TGCAGCGTTGAGATGTTGGGATCTGAGCAGTTCTTC.

The genes are TRBV28 and TRBJ1-4; no clear D gene. This CDR3 region has 14 residues. The V gene's germline CDR1 is MDHEN and CDR2 SYDVKM. The germline V and J ends were trimmed by 5 bases and 0 bases, with 7 bases remaining between them. CDR3 sequence reads: CASSNGATNEKLFF. In DNA, the CDR3 is TGTGCCAGCAGTAACGGTGCAACTAATGAAAAACTGTTTTTT.

J is TRBJ1-1 and V is TRBV7-9, with 7 bases lining up with TRBD1. The V segment lost 1 base and the J segment 5 bases; nucleotides outside the gene matches: 7. The CDR3 runs 15 residues. The germline CDR1 and CDR2 sequences are SEHNR and FQNEAQ (reference sequence). Here the CDR3 reads CASSLVAGGRTEAFF. The CDR3 nucleotides are TGTGCCAGCAGCTTAGTGGCAGGGGGTAGGACTGAAGCTTTCTTT.

The chain combines TRBV27 with TRBJ2-2; no reliable D call. CDR1 and CDR2 (germline): MNHEY, SMNVEV (reference sequence). Trimming cost V 8 bases and J 1 base, with 14 bases left between them. CDR3 length: 15 amino acids. The CDR3 loop reads CASQRKALNTGELFF. CDR3 in DNA: TGTGCCAGCCAACGAAAGGCATTGAACACCGGGGAGCTGTTTTTT.

The chain employs TRBV30 and TRBJ1-2; D unresolved. CDR1 is GTSNPN, CDR2 SVGIG, per germline (reference sequence). V lost 3 bases and J 2 bases, leaving 4 bases between the germline ends. This CDR3 contains 11 residues. DNA of the CDR3: TGTGCCTGGAGCCTGAACTATGGCTACACCTTC. Translated, it gives CAWSLNYGYTF. Looking up the rest from reference TRBV30 and TRBJ1-2 gives the full variable domain: SQTIHQWPATLVQPVGSPLSLECTVEGTSNPNLYWYRQAAGRGLQLLFYSVGIGQISSEVPQNLSASRPQDRQFILSSKKLLLSDSGFYLCAWSLNYGYTFGSGTRLTVV.

Concerning this clone itself: One end of the junction is discordant with germline, which a read error may explain. The rearrangement uses TRBV5-4 and TRBJ2-7, with a possible D match to TRBD2 (5 bases). Germline V gene data show CDR1 as SGHNT and CDR2 as YYREEE (reference sequence). The CDR3 runs to 14 residues. The CDR3 sequence is CASSPWTSSYEQYF. CDR3 sequence (DNA): TGCGCCAGCAGCCCATGGACTTCATCCTACGAGCAGTACTTC.

The chain uses TRBV4-1 and TRBJ1-3; no clear D. The CDR3 is 18 amino acids. Germline V gene lookup returns CDR1 MGHRA and CDR2 YSYEKL. The V and J ends lost 4 bases and 1 base respectively, with 20 bases between them. This chain's CDR3 is CASSPRLASIGSGNTIYF. In nucleotides, the CDR3 is TGCGCCAGCAGCCCAAGATTGGCCTCTATTGGGTCTGGAAACACCATATATTTT.

This chain connects TRBV7-9 to TRBJ1-1; D perhaps matches TRBD1 (5 bases). Trimming took off 5 bases at V and 11 bases at J, with 18 bases between the two ends. The CDR3 is made up of 13 amino acids. Per the germline V gene, CDR1 is SEHNR and CDR2 is FQNEAQ (reference sequence). CDR3 sequence reads: CASSLGTGTFAFF. CDR3 in DNA: TGTGCCAGCAGCCTTGGGACCGGGACCTTCGCTTTCTTT.

The CDR3 DNA sequence: TGTGCCAGCAGCCCGGGACTAGCGGGAGACACGCAGTATTTT. Its translation is CASSPGLAGDTQYF. This chain links TRBV5-4 with TRBJ2-3; 14 positions match TRBD2. The J segment lost 9 bases and the V segment lost 4 bases, leaving 4 bases of the junction unmatched. The germline V gene has CDR1 SGHNT and CDR2 YYREEE (reference sequence). The CDR3 is made up of 14 amino acids.

To note about this clone: The junction and the germline gene differ at one end; a read error may be behind it. The chain recombines TRBV6-1 with TRBJ1-1; D is possibly TRBD1 (6 bases). In germline, CDR1 is MNHNS, CDR2 SASEGT. The CDR3 length is 14 residues. CDR3 nucleotide sequence: TGTGCCAGCAGGGAAGGGGGGGAGTGGACTGAAGCTTTCTTT. Its translation: CASREGGEWTEAFF.

This clone was observed a single time. The V gene is TRBV9, the J gene TRBJ2-5, with D uncertain. Trimming pared 4 bases from V and 7 bases from J, leaving 23 bases between. The germline CDR1 and CDR2 sequences are SGDLS and YYNGEE. The CDR3 spans 16 residues. The CDR3 protein is CASSPVVDTSIGTQYF. In DNA form, the CDR3 reads TGTGCCAGCAGCCCCGTGGTAGACACATCGATTGGGACCCAGTACTTC. Variable domain in full (rest from reference TRBV9 and TRBJ2-5): DSGVTQTPKHLITATGQRVTLRCSPRSGDLSVYWYQQSLDQGLQFLIQYYNGEERAKGNILERFSAQQFPDLHSELNLSSLELGDSALYFCASSPVVDTSIGTQYFGPGTRLLVL.

V is TRBV7-2 and J is TRBJ1-1; 7 bases fit TRBD1. Germline loops: CDR1 SGHTA, CDR2 FQGNSA. The CDR3 spans 13 residues. Unmatched junction bases numbered 1, after V lost 3 bases and J lost 3 bases. CDR3 DNA sequence: TGTGCCAGCAGCTTCACAGGGGACACTGAAGCTTTCTTT. Its protein product is CASSFTGDTEAFF.

This chain links TRBV10-3 with TRBJ1-1; the D is unclear. CDR3 length: 15 amino acids. CDR1 and CDR2 (germline): ENHRY, SYGVKD. V was clipped by 0 bases and J by 5 bases, with 13 bases between them. CDR3 DNA: TGTGCCATCAGTGAGTCGACTGGGCGAGGTACTGAAGCTTTCTTT. It codes for CAISESTGRGTEAFF.

The V call is TRBV30, the J call TRBJ1-1; 8 bases map to TRBD1. The V gene's germline CDR1 is GTSNPN and CDR2 SVGIG (reference sequence). With V trimmed by 0 bases and J by 6 bases, 3 bases remained unmatched. This CDR3 comprises 13 residues. The CDR3 loop is CAWSVQGGAEAFF. CDR3 DNA sequence: TGTGCCTGGAGTGTACAGGGGGGGGCTGAAGCTTTCTTT.

V usage is TRBV7-9 and J usage is TRBJ2-5, with D possibly being TRBD1 (6 bases). This CDR3 contains 13 residues. V dropped 5 bases and J dropped 3 bases, with 10 bases sitting between them. Germline loops: CDR1 SEHNR, CDR2 FQNEAQ (reference sequence). Here the CDR3 reads CASSPRQEETQYF. As DNA, the CDR3 is TGTGCCAGCAGCCCCCGACAGGAAGAGACCCAGTACTTC.

V usage is TRBV7-2 and J usage is TRBJ2-5; 11 positions agree with TRBD2. Looked up from germline, CDR1 is SGHTA and CDR2 is FQGNSA. This CDR3 has 16 amino acids. V shed 4 bases, J shed 5 bases, and the junction held 9 bases outside the gene matches. CDR3 protein: CASSSQIAGGLETQYF. CDR3 nucleotide sequence: TGTGCCAGCAGCTCACAAATAGCGGGAGGGCTGGAGACCCAGTACTTC. The full variable domain, completed using reference TRBV7-2 and TRBJ2-5, is GAGVSQSPSNKVTEKGKDVELRCDPISGHTALYWYRQSLGQGLEFLIYFQGNSAPDKSGLPSDRFSAERTGGSVSTLTIQRTQQEDSAVYLCASSSQIAGGLETQYFGPGTRLLVL.

The V gene is TRBV11-3, the J gene TRBJ2-1, with TRBD1 as a possible D gene (6 bases). With 5 bases removed from V and 1 base from J, the gap between germline ends came to 12 bases. This CDR3 comprises 15 residues. Germline CDR1 is SGHNT and CDR2 is YENEEA. The CDR3 DNA is TGTGCCAGCAGCCTTGGACAGACGTCCTACAATGAGCAGTTCTTC. Protein sequence: CASSLGQTSYNEQFF.

The rearrangement links TRBV2 to TRBJ2-3, with no clear D. V lost 1 base, J lost 0 bases, and 11 bases lay in between. The CDR3 contains 16 residues. Germline CDR1 SNHLY, CDR2 FYNNEI. The DNA for the CDR3 is TGTGCCAGCAGTGAAGATGGTGGTACTAGCACAGATACGCAGTATTTT. Amino acid sequence: CASSEDGGTSTDTQYF.

V is TRBV30 and J is TRBJ1-5; the D is unclear. Deletions cut 0 bases from V and 0 bases from J, with 6 bases between. Germline-derived CDR1 and CDR2 are GTSNPN and SVGIG (reference sequence). The CDR3 contains 14 residues. CDR3 bases: TGTGCCTGGAGTGTACTGACTAGCAATCAGCCCCAGCATTTT. Protein sequence: CAWSVLTSNQPQHF.

The table lists this clone with a few counts. The gene calls are TRBV7-8 and TRBJ2-1, with a possible D match to TRBD1 (6 bases). This CDR3 region has 14 residues. Looked up from germline, CDR1 is SGHVS and CDR2 is FQNEAQ. V shed 5 bases and J shed 9 bases, with 17 bases lying between them. The CDR3 reads CASSLHEQGAEQFF. CDR3 DNA: TGTGCCAGCAGCCTCCATGAACAGGGCGCTGAGCAGTTCTTC.

The chain uses TRBV18 and TRBJ1-1; D remains unclear. V lost 3 bases to trimming and J lost 4 bases, with 12 bases between them. Germline V lookup: CDR1 KGHSH, CDR2 LQKENI. CDR3 length equals 14 residues. CDR3: CASSPRPTGTEAFF. The CDR3 DNA reads TGTGCCAGCTCACCCAGACCAACGGGCACTGAAGCTTTCTTT.

The V and J genes are TRBV9 and TRBJ2-6; TRBD1 matches 8 bases. Germline lookup yields CDR1 SGDLS and CDR2 YYNGEE. The V and J ends lost 2 bases and 9 bases, in that order; junction bases with no gene match: 7. The CDR3 runs 15 residues. DNA of the CDR3: TGTGCCAGCAGCGTCGGGACAGGTTCTTACAACGTCCTGACTTTC. Translated, it gives CASSVGTGSYNVLTF.

The V gene is TRBV4-1, the J gene TRBJ1-1; the D is unclear. The CDR3 length is 14 residues. V gave up 7 bases and J gave up 4 bases, with 16 bases separating them. In germline, CDR1 is MGHRA, CDR2 YSYEKL. The CDR3 region has the DNA TGCGCCAGCAAACTAATCCCCCCGGGCACTGAAGCTTTCTTT. Translating gives CASKLIPPGTEAFF.

This clone was seen a few times. The chain joins TRBV13 to TRBJ1-1, with 7 bases aligning to TRBD1. V dropped 2 bases and J dropped 0; count of bases not matched to a gene: 3. The CDR3 length is 15 residues. Per the germline V gene, CDR1 is PRHDT and CDR2 is FYEKMQ (reference sequence). CDR3 amino acids: CASSLPRGLNTEAFF. The CDR3 DNA reads as TGTGCCAGCAGCTTACCCAGGGGGTTGAACACTGAAGCTTTCTTT.